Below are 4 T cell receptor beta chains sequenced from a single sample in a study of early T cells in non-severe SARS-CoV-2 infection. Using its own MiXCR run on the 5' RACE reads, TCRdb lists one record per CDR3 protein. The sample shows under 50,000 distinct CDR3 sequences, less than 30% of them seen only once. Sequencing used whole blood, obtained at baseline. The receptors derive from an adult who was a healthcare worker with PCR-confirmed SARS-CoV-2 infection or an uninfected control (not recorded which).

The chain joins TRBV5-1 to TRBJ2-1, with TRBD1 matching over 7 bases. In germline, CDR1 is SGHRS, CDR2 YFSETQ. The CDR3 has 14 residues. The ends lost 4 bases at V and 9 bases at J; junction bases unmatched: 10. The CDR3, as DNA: TGCGCCAGCAGCGCATCGAACAGGGGAAGTGAGCAGTTCTTC. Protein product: CASSASNRGSEQFF.

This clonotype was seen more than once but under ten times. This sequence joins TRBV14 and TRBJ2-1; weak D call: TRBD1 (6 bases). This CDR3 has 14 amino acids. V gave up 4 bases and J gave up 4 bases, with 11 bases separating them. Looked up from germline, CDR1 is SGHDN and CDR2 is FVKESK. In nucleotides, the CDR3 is TGTGCCAGCAGCCGGAGGACAGATTACAATGAGCAGTTCTTC. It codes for CASSRRTDYNEQFF.

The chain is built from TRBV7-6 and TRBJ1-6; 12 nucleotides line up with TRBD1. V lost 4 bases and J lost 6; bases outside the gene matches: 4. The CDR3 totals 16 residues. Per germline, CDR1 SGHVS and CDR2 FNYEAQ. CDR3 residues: CASSWGTGGSNSPLHF. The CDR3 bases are TGTGCCAGCAGCTGGGGGACAGGGGGCTCTAATTCACCCCTCCACTTT.

In DNA, the CDR3 is TGTGCCAGCAGCCCCGGCCGGGCCGAGCAGTACTTC. As protein: CASSPGRAEQYF. This chain connects TRBV11-2 to TRBJ2-7; D ambiguous. The length of the CDR3 is 12 residues. CDR1 is SGHAT and CDR2 is FQNNGV in the germline V gene. Trimming pared 5 bases from V and 6 bases from J, leaving 11 bases between.